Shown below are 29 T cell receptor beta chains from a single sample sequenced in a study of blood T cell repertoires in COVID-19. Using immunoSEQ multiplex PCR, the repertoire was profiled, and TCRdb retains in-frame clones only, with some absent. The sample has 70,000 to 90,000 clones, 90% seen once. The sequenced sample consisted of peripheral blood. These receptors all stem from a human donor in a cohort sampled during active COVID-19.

CDR3 DNA sequence: TGTGCCAGCAGTTCAGGGGGGTTTAAGCAGTACTTC. Translation: CASSSGGFKQYF. This chain joins TRBV12-3 or TRBV12-4 and TRBJ2-7; possibly TRBD1 for D (7 bases). The CDR3 has 12 residues. V was trimmed by 4 bases and J by 8 bases, leaving 12 bases between them.

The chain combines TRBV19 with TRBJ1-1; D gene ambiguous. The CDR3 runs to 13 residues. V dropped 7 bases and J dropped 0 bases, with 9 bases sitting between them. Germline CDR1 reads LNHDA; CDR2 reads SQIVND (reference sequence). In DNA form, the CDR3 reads TGTGCCAGTAACCGAGATTTGAACACTGAAGCTTTCTTT. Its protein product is CASNRDLNTEAFF.

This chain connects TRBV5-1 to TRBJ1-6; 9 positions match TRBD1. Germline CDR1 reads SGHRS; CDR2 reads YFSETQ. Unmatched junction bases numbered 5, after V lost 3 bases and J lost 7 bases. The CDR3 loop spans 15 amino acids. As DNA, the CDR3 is TGCGCCAGCAGCTCTCGGGACAGGGTGAATTCACCCCTCCACTTT. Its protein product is CASSSRDRVNSPLHF.

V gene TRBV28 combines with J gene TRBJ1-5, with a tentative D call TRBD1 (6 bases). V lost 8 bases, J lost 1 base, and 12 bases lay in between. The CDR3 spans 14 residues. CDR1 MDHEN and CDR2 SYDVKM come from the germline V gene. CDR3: CASRGGASNQPQHF. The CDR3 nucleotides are TGTGCCAGCCGGGGGGGGGCGAGCAATCAGCCCCAGCATTTT.

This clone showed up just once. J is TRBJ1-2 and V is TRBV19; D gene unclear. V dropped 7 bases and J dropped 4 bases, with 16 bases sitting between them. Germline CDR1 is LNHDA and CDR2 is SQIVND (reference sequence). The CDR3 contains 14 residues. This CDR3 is CASIPPVPGYGYTF. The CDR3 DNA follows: TGTGCCAGTATCCCTCCCGTCCCGGGCTATGGCTACACCTTC.

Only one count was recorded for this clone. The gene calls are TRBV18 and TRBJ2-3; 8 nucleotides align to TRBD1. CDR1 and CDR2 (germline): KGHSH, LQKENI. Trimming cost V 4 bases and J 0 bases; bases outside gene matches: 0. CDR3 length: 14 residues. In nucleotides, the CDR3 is TGTGCCAGCTCACGGGACAGGAGCACAGATACGCAGTATTTT. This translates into CASSRDRSTDTQYF.

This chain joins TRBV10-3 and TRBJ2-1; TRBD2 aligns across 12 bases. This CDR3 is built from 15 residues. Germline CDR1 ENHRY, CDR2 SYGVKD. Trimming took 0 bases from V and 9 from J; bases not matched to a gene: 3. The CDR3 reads CAISESTSGGSEQFF. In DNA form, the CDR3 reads TGTGCCATCAGTGAGTCTACTAGCGGGGGGAGTGAGCAGTTCTTC.

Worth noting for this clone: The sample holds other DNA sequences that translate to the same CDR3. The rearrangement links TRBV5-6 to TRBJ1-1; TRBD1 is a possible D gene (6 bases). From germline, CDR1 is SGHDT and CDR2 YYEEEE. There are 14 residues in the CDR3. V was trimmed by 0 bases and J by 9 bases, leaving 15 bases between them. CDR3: CASSLEAGAGKAFF. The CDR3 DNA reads TGTGCCAGCAGCTTGGAGGCGGGGGCGGGAAAAGCTTTCTTT.

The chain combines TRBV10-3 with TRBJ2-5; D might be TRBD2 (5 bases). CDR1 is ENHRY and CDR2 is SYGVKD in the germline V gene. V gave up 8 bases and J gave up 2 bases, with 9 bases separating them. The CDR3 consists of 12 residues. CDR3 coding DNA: TGTGCCATCGGACTGGCGCAAGAGACCCAGTACTTC. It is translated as CAIGLAQETQYF.

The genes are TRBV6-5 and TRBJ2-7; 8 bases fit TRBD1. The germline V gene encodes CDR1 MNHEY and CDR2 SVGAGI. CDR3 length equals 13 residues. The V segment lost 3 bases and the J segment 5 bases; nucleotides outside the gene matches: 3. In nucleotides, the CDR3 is TGTGCCAGCAGTTATTCAGGGGGCAACGAGCAGTACTTC. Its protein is CASSYSGGNEQYF.

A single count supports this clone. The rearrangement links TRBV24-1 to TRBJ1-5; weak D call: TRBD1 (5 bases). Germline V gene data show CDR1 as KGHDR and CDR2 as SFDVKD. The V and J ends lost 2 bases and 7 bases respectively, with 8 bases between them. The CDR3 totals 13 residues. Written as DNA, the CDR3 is TGTGCCACCAGTGATTGGGGGGAGCAGCCCCAGCATTTT. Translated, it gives CATSDWGEQPQHF.

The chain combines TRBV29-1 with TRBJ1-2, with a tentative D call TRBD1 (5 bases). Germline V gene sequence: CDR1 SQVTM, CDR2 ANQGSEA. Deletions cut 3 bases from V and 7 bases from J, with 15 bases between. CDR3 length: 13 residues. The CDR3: CSVDGQGSGGYTF. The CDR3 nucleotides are TGCAGCGTTGATGGGCAGGGTAGTGGTGGCTACACCTTC.

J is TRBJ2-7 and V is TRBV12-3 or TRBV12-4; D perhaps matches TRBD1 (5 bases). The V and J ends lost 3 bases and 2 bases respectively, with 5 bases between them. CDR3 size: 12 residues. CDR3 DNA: TGTGCCAGCAGTTTCAGGGCCTACGAGCAGTACTTC. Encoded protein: CASSFRAYEQYF.

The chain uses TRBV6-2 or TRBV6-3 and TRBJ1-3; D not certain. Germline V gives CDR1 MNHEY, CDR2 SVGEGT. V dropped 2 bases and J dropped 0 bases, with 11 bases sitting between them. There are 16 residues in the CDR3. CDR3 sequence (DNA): TGTGCCAGCAGTTACGCGGGAACCGGCTCTGGAAACACCATATATTTT. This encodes CASSYAGTGSGNTIYF.

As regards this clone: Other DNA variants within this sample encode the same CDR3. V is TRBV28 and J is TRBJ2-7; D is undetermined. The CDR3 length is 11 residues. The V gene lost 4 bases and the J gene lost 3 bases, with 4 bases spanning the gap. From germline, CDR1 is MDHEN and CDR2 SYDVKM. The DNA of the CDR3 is TGTGCCAGCAGTTCGTACTACGAGCAGTACTTC. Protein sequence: CASSSYYEQYF. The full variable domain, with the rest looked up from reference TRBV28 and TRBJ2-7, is DVKVTQSSRYLVKRTGEKVFLECVQDMDHENMFWYRQDPGLGLRLIYFSYDVKMKEKGDIPEGYSVSREKKERFSLILESASTNQTSMYLCASSSYYEQYFGPGTRLTVT.

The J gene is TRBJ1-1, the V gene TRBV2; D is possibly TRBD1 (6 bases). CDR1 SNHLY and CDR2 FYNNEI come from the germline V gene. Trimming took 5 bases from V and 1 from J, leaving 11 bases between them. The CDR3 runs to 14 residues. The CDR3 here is CASSLGRGNTEAFF. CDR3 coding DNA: TGTGCCAGCAGTCTGGGCAGGGGGAACACTGAAGCTTTCTTT.

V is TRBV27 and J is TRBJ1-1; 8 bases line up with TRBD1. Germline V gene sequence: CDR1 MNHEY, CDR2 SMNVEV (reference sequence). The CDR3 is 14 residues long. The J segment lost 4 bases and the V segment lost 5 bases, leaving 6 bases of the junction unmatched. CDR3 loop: CASSTTGGGTEAFF. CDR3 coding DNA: TGTGCCAGCAGTACCACAGGGGGGGGCACTGAAGCTTTCTTT.

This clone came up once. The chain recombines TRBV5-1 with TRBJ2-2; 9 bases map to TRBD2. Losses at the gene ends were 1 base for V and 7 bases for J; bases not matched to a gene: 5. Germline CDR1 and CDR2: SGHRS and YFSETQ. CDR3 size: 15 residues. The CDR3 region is CASSLRGGADGELFF. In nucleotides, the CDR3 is TGCGCCAGCAGCTTGCGCGGGGGGGCGGACGGGGAGCTGTTTTTT.

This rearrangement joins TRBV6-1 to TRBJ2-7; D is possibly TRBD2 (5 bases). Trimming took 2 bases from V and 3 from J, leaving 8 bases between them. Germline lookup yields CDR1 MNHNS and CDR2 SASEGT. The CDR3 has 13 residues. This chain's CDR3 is CASSESGVYEQYF. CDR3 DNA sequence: TGTGCCAGCAGTGAAAGCGGCGTCTACGAGCAGTACTTC.

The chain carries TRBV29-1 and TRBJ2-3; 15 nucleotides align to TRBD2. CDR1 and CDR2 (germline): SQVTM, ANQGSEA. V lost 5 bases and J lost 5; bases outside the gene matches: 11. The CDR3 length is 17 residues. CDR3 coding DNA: TGCAGCGTTTCCTCCGGACTAGCGGGGGGGCAGGTAGATACGCAGTATTTT. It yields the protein CSVSSGLAGGQVDTQYF.

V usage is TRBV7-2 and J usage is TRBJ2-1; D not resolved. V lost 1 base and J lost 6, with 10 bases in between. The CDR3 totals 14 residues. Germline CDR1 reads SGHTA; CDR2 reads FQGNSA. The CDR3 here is CASSLVGSGNEQFF. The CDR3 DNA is TGTGCCAGCAGCTTAGTTGGTAGTGGCAATGAGCAGTTCTTC.

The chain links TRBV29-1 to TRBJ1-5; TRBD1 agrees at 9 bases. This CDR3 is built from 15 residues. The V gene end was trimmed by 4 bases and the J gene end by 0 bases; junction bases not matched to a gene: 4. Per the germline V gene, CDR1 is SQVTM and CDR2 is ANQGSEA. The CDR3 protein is CSVVGDRDSNQPQHF. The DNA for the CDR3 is TGCAGCGTTGTCGGGGACAGGGATAGCAATCAGCCCCAGCATTTT.

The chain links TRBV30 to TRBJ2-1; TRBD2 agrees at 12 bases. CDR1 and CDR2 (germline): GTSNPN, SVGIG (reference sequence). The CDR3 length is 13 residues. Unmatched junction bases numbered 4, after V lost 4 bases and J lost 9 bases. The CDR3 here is CAWKLAGGGEQFF. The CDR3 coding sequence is TGTGCCTGGAAACTAGCGGGGGGAGGTGAGCAGTTCTTC.

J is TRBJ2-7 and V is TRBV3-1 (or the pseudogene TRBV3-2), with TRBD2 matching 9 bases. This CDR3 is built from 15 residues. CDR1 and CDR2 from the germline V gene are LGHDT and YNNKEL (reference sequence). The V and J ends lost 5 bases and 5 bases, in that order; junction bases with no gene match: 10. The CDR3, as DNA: TGTGCCAGCAGCTACTCGGCTAGCGGGGCCGACGAGCAGTACTTC. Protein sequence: CASSYSASGADEQYF.

This CDR3 reads CASSHGGQSSGNTIYF. The DNA of the CDR3 is TGTGCCAGCAGCCATGGGGGACAGAGCTCTGGAAACACCATATATTTT. This chain uses TRBV3-1 (or the pseudogene TRBV3-2) with TRBJ1-3; 7 positions agree with TRBD1. V shed 3 bases and J 0 bases; nucleotides not matched to a gene: 5. From germline, CDR1 is LGHDT and CDR2 YNNKEL (reference sequence). The CDR3 is 16 residues long.

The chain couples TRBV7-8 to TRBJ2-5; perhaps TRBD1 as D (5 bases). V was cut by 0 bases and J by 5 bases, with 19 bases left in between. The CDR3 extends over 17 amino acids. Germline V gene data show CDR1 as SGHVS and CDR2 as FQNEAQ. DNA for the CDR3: TGTGCCAGCAGCTTAGCTTCGGCAGGGCAAGGGTGGGAGACCCAGTACTTC. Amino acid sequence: CASSLASAGQGWETQYF.

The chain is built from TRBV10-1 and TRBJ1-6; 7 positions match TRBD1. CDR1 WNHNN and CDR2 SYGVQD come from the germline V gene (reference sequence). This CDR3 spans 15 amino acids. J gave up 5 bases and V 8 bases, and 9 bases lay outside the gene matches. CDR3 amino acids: CASRRDRNNNSPLHF. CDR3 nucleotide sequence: TGCGCCAGCCGCCGGGACAGAAACAATAATTCACCCCTCCACTTT.

CDR3 DNA: TGTGCCAGCAGCCCCCTCCCAGGCGTCCTGAACACTGAAGCTTTCTTT. Its translation is CASSPLPGVLNTEAFF. The V call is TRBV7-9, the J call TRBJ1-1; D is unclear. The germline CDR1 and CDR2 sequences are SEHNR and FQNEAQ (reference sequence). This CDR3 region has 16 residues. Trimming shortened V by 5 bases and J by 0 bases, and 16 bases separated the two germline ends. Using reference TRBV7-9 and TRBJ1-1 for the parts outside the CDR3, the full variable domain is DTGVSQNPRHKITKRGQNVTFRCDPISEHNRLYWYRQTLGQGPEFLTYFQNEAQLEKSRLLSDRFSAERPKGSFSTLEIQRTEQGDSAMYLCASSPLPGVLNTEAFFGQGTRLTVV.

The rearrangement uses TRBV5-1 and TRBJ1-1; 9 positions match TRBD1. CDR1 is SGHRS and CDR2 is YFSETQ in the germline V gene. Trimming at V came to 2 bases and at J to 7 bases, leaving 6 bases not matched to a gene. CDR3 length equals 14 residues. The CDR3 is CASSFEGQGDEAFF. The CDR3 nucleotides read TGCGCCAGCAGCTTTGAGGGACAGGGAGATGAAGCTTTCTTT. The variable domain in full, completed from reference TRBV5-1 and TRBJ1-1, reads KAGVTQTPRYLIKTRGQQVTLSCSPISGHRSVSWYQQTPGQGLQFLFEYFSETQRNKGNFPGRFSGRQFSNSRSEMNVSTLELGDSALYLCASSFEGQGDEAFFGQGTRLTVV.